The source of this TCR beta chain is a study of blood T cell repertoires in COVID-19 (dated by TCRdb to about 2020). About the full investigation: The collaborator samples originated in the United States, Italy and Spain and spanned the acute and convalescent phases of COVID-19. The prospective study material was composed of cDNA or gDNA derived from T cells, B-cell-depleted T cells, or PBMCs. Subjects who had been exposed to COVID-19, were actively infected with it, or had recovered from it provided the deeply sampled blood TCRbeta repertoires that made up the dataset. The repertoires were made available in a free public database intended to serve as a resource for research on the immune response to SARS-CoV-2. Samples came from the ongoing ImmuneRACE study (first 160 participants) plus 1,254 subjects from 6 global collaborators. Sample metadata almost always included a de-identified subject ID, COVID-19 status, age in years and sex. HLA class I and class II types, where available, came from metadata supplied by the sample provider rather than from assay-based typing. The study at large found these results: The quantity of clinical and demographic metadata differed by source and by participant and was supplied without curation.

The immunoSEQ Assay, a bias-controlled multiplex PCR, was used to amplify TCRbeta CDR3 regions from genomic DNA. The study's own analysis went as follows. The number of nucleated cells in each sample was estimated from the amplification of reference gene primers within the assay. To quantify the absolute abundance of each unique TCRbeta CDR3 rearrangement, sequence reads were collapsed and filtered. For each sample, productive Simpson clonality was calculated by taking the square root of Simpson's diversity index across productive rearrangements. What TCRdb holds here is the immuneACCESS table cut down to in-frame rearrangements. Part of the clones is not present; checked against another copy, under half of the missing clones reflect an unresolved V gene, and the others are unexplained. D and trimming come from the DNA, and the V and J calls and clone size come from that table. This sample lists roughly 200,000 clones; more than 70% were detected once. The ten largest clones capture 1.5% to 2% of the sample.

V sheds 6 bases and J sheds 11 bases, leaving 19 bases between their ends. Its CDR3 holds 13 amino acids, cysteine through phenylalanine. Only the CDR3 portion is preserved as DNA: 39 bases, with reading frame beginning at the first base. CDR1 and CDR2 (KGHSH, LQKENI) derive from the germline V gene. Collaborating institutions collected whole blood in K2EDTA tubes following their own protocols. For TCRbeta analysis, collaborators shipped samples as frozen whole blood, isolated PBMCs, or DNA extracted from either of those sample types. Notes on this clone: This receptor's antigen is unknown. Nothing much larger sits one base from this clone, and base qualities are not available.

The clonotype was recovered from a man between 18 and 35 years old with active or convalescent COVID-19. The chain is assembled from TRBV18 and TRBJ1-1; TRBD1 is perhaps the D gene, given 6 matching bases. The sequencing sample was made of peripheral blood. The CDR3 protein sequence reads: CASSPIVGGAAFF. The sequenced DNA is TGTGCCAGCTCCCCCATTGTGGGGGGGGCTGCTTTCTTT.